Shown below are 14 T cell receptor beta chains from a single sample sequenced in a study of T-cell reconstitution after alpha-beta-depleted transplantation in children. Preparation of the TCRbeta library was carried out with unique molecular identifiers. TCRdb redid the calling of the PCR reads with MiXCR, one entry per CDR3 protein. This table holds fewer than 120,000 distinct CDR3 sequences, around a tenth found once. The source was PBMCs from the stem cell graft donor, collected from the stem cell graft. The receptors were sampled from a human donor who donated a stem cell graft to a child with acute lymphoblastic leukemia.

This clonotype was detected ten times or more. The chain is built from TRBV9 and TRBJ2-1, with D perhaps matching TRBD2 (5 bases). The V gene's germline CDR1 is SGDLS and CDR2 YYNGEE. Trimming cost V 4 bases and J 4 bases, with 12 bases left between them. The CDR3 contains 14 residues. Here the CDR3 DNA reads TGTGCCAGCAGCCCACGACTATTTTACAATGAGCAGTTCTTC. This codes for CASSPRLFYNEQFF.

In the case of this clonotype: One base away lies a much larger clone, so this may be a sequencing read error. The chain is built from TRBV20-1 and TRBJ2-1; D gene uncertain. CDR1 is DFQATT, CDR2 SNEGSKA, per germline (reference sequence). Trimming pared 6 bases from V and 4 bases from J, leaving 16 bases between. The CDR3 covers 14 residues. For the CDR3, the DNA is TGCAGTGCCCCTCAGTCTTGGCTATACAATGAGCAGTTCTTC. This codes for CSAPQSWLYNEQFF.

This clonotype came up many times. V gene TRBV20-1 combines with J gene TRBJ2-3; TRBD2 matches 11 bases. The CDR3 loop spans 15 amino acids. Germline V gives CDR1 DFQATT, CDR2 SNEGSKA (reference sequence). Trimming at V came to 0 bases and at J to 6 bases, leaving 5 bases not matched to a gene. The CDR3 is CSARDYTSGGDTQYF. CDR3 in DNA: TGCAGTGCTAGAGATTACACTAGCGGGGGTGATACGCAGTATTTT.

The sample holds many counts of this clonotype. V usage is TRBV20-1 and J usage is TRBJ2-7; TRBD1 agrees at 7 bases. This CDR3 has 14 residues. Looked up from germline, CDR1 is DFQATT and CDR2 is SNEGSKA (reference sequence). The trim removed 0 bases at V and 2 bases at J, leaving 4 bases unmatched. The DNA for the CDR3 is TGCAGTGCTAGAGAGGGGACAGCCCCCTACGAGCAGTACTTC. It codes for CSAREGTAPYEQYF.

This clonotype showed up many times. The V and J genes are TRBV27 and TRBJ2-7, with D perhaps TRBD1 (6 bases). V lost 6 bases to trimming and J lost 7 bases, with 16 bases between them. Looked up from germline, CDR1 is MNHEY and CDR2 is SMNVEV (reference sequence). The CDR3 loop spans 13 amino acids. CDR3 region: CASSETGSREQYF. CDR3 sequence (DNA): TGTGCCAGCAGCGAGACAGGTTCTCGGGAGCAGTACTTC.

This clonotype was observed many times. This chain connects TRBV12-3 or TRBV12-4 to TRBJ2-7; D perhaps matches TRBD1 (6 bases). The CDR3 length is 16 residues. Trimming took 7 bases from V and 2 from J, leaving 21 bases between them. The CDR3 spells CASTINWRTDAYEQYF. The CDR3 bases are TGTGCCAGCACTATCAATTGGAGGACAGACGCCTACGAGCAGTACTTC.

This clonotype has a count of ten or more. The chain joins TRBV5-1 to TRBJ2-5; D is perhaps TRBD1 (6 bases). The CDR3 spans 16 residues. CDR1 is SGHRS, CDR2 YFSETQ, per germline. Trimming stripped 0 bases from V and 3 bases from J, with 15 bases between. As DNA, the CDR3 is TGCGCCAGCAGCTTGGCAGGTGGGACACCGGAAGAGACCCAGTACTTC. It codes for CASSLAGGTPEETQYF.

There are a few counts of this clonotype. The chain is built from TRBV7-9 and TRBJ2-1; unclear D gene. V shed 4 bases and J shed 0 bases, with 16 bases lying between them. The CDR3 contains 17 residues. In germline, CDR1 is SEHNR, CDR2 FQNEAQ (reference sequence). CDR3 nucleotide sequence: TGTGCCAGCAGCTCCAACCTATACAGCAGCTCCTACAATGAGCAGTTCTTC. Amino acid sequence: CASSSNLYSSSYNEQFF.

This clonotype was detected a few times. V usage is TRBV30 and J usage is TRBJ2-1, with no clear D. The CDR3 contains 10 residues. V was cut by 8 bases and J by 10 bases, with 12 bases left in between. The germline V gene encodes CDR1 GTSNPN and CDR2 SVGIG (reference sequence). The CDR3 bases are TGTGCCCCATTCCCACCAGAGCAGTTCTTC. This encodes CAPFPPEQFF.

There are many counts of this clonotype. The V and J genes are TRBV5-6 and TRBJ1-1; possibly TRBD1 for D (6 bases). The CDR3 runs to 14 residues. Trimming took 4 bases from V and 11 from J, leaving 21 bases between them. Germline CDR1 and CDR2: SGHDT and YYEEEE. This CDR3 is CASSPQGPRLEAFF. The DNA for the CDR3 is TGTGCCAGCAGCCCACAGGGTCCCAGACTTGAGGCTTTCTTT.

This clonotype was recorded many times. CDR3: CASNGGGREQYF. DNA of the CDR3: TGTGCCAGCAACGGGGGGGGTCGGGAGCAGTACTTC. The J gene is TRBJ2-7, the V gene TRBV27, with 8 bases aligning to TRBD2. CDR1 is MNHEY, CDR2 SMNVEV, per germline (reference sequence). CDR3 length: 12 residues. Unmatched junction bases numbered 6, after V lost 7 bases and J lost 7 bases.

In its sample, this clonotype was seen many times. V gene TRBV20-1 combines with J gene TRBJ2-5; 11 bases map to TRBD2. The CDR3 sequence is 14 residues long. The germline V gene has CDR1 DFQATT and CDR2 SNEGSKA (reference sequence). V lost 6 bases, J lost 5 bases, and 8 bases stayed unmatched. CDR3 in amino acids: CSADPGLAVETQYF. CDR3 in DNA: TGCAGTGCCGACCCGGGACTAGCGGTTGAGACCCAGTACTTC.

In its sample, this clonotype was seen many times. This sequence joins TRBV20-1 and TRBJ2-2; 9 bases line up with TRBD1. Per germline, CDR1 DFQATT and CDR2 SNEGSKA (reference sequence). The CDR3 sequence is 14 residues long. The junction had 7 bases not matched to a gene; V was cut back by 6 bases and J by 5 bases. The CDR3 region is CSAPGTGRTGELFF. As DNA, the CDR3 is TGCAGTGCCCCCGGGACAGGGAGGACCGGGGAGCTGTTTTTT.

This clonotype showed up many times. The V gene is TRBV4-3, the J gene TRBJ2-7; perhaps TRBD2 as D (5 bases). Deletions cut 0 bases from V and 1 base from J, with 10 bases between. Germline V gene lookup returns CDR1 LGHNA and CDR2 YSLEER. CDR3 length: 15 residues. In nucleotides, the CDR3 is TGCGCCAGCAGCCAAGACATTGGAGGATCCTACGAGCAGTACTTC. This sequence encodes CASSQDIGGSYEQYF.